This TCR beta chain stems from a study of PD-L1 blockade in urothelial cancer. Across the whole study: Median blood clonality was around 0.08, with about 81,000 unique TCRs. Findings of the study overall: Clones that were tumor-associated expanded more in the blood of durable-benefit patients at 3 weeks.

The repertoire was sequenced with immunoSEQ multiplex PCR; TCRdb's copy has only in-frame clones and lacks some. The profile shows about 81,000 clones, more than 85% of them singletons. CDR1 SGHRS and CDR2 YFSETQ come from the germline V gene. This CDR3 region has 14 residues. V lost 4 bases to trimming and J lost 7 bases; unmatched junction nucleotides: 8. Concerning this clone: The antigen is undetermined.

This sequence joins TRBV5-1 and TRBJ1-2; 9 bases agree with TRBD1. The sequence was obtained from a man in his 60s with urothelial cancer. Sequenced material: PBMCs, taken around atezolizumab (anti-PD-L1) treatment. For the CDR3, the DNA is TGCGCCAGCAGCACCCGGGACAGGGCATCTGGCTACACCTTC. The encoded protein is CASSTRDRASGYTF.